A selection of T cell receptor beta chains follows, all from one sample in a study of shared clonotypes between healthy human individuals. Only in-frame clones appear in the TCRdb table, and some are missing; sequencing was by immunoSEQ multiplex PCR. The sample has around 1,900,000 clones; roughly 93% are singletons. Source material: naive CD8+ T cells from PBMCs. These receptors were obtained from a man aged 18 to 35 in good health. Some clones in this sample may be carry-over from other donors' samples. Each CDR3 is given with its conserved first and last residue. A D gene is named only where the DNA matches it firmly. Some rows mark clone size as missing; the rest say once, few, many or name a class of expanded clone.

CAGGDSPYNEQFF	TGTGCCGGAGGGGACAGTCCCTACAATGAGCAGTTCTTC	once	TRBJ2-1	TRBV27	NA
CASSLGRGQYEQFF	TGTGCCAGCAGCCTTGGGAGGGGGCAATATGAGCAGTTCTTC	NA	TRBJ2-1	TRBV7-9	NA
CASSDGFLPYEQYF	TGTGCCAGCAGCGACGGGTTTCTCCCCTACGAGCAGTACTTC	NA	TRBJ2-7	TRBV9	NA
CASSGRDRYEQYF	TGTGCCAGCAGCGGACGAGACCGCTACGAGCAGTACTTC	NA	TRBJ2-7	TRBV7-2	NA
CASSVGLWDTYNEQFF	TGTGCCAGCAGTGTGGGACTATGGGACACTTACAATGAGCAGTTCTTC	NA	TRBJ2-1	TRBV28	NA
CASSDPTSGTDTQYF	TGTGCCAGCAGCGACCCGACTAGCGGCACAGATACGCAGTATTTT	NA	TRBJ2-3	TRBV9	TRBD2
CAIRLETGGFGQFF	TGTGCCATCAGACTCGAGACAGGGGGCTTTGGGCAGTTCTTC	NA	TRBJ2-1	TRBV10-3	TRBD1
CASSSGSGGDYNEQFF	TGTGCCAGCAGTTCGGGTTCAGGCGGGGACTACAATGAGCAGTTCTTC	NA	TRBJ2-1	TRBV28	NA
CASSLSSSYNEQFF	TGTGCCAGCAGTCTCTCTAGCTCCTACAATGAGCAGTTCTTC	NA	TRBJ2-1	TRBV7-3	NA
CASSNNYEQYF	TGTGCCAGCAGTAATAACTACGAGCAGTACTTC	NA	TRBJ2-7	TRBV27	NA
CASSPTGYEQYF	TGCGCCAGCAGCCCGACGGGGTACGAGCAGTACTTC	NA	TRBJ2-7	TRBV10-1	NA
CASSTGGNEAFF	TGTGCCAGCAGTACAGGGGGGAATGAAGCTTTCTTT	NA	TRBJ1-1	TRBV27	TRBD1
CASSQAIVNSPLHF	TGCGCCAGCAGCCAAGCCATAGTTAATTCACCCCTCCACTTT	once	TRBJ1-6	TRBV4-1	NA
CASSPPRGSGLLNEQFF	TGTGCCAGCAGCCCTCCCAGGGGTAGTGGTCTCCTTAATGAGCAGTTCTTC	NA	TRBJ2-1	TRBV7-9	NA
CASRSRPGNTEAFF	TGTGCCAGCAGATCAAGACCTGGGAACACTGAAGCTTTCTTT	once	TRBJ1-1	TRBV6-1	NA
CASSGSEGTTYGYTF	TGTGCCAGCAGCGGGTCCGAGGGGACGACCTATGGCTACACCTTC	NA	TRBJ1-2	TRBV9	NA
CASSLRASGLDEQYF	TGTGCCAGCAGCTTAAGGGCTAGCGGTCTGGACGAGCAGTACTTC	NA	TRBJ2-7	TRBV7-3	TRBD2
CASSLPGISPRQETQYF	TGTGCCAGCAGTTTGCCCGGGATCAGTCCAAGGCAGGAGACCCAGTACTTC	NA	TRBJ2-5	TRBV28	NA
CASSEKTRAEQYF	TGTGCCAGCAGTGAGAAAACAAGGGCCGAGCAGTACTTC	NA	TRBJ2-7	TRBV6-1	NA
CASSPLFAGEIYEQYF	TGTGCCAGCAGTCCACTCTTCGCGGGAGAAATTTACGAGCAGTACTTC	NA	TRBJ2-7	TRBV5-6	TRBD2
CASSFTATGWFEQYF	TGTGCCAGTAGTTTTACGGCGACAGGGTGGTTCGAGCAGTACTTC	NA	TRBJ2-7	TRBV19	TRBD1
CASSLGRLAYGYTF	TGTGCCAGCAGCTTGGGGCGGTTGGCCTATGGCTACACCTTC	NA	TRBJ1-2	TRBV5-4	NA
CASSHSSSSDTQYF	TGCGCCAGCAGCCATTCTTCTAGCTCAGATACGCAGTATTTT	NA	TRBJ2-3	TRBV4-1	NA
CASSWNGLEQFF	TGCGCCAGCAGCTGGAATGGGTTGGAGCAGTTCTTC	once	TRBJ2-1	TRBV5-1	NA
CSVVGQGMGGELFF	TGCAGCGTCGTGGGACAGGGGATGGGCGGGGAGCTGTTTTTT	once	TRBJ2-2	TRBV29-1	TRBD1
CASSPSGNEQFF	TGTGCCAGCAGTCCGAGCGGCAATGAGCAGTTCTTC	NA	TRBJ2-1	TRBV27	NA
CASSAWANTEAFF	TGTGCCAGCAGTGCGTGGGCGAACACTGAAGCTTTCTTT	NA	TRBJ1-1	TRBV6-1	NA
CASSPAGGGLAKNIQYF	TGTGCCAGCTCCCCAGCGGGAGGAGGCTTAGCCAAAAACATTCAGTACTTC	NA	TRBJ2-4	TRBV13	TRBD2
CASSSRLPSSDPYGYTF	TGTGCCAGCAGTTCACGCCTTCCTAGCAGCGATCCCTATGGCTACACCTTC	NA	TRBJ1-2	TRBV27	NA
CASSLDLGPSSGANVLTF	TGCGCCAGCAGCTTGGATCTGGGGCCCTCGTCCGGGGCCAACGTCCTGACTTTC	NA	TRBJ2-6	TRBV5-1	NA
CASSQGGTYPYEQYF	TGCGCCAGCAGCCAAGGTGGGACCTACCCCTACGAGCAGTACTTC	NA	TRBJ2-7	TRBV4-1	NA
CASSLPQAGSYNEQFF	TGCGCCAGCAGCCTGCCCCAAGCGGGGTCCTACAATGAGCAGTTCTTC	NA	TRBJ2-1	TRBV5-1	TRBD2
CASSLADSPYEQYF	TGTGCCAGCAGCTTGGCGGACTCCCCCTACGAGCAGTACTTC	NA	TRBJ2-7	TRBV7-9	NA
CASSPENTDTQYF	TGTGCCAGCAGCCCCGAGAACACAGATACGCAGTATTTT	NA	TRBJ2-3	TRBV5-4	NA
CASRLGLAGEGRNTGELFF	TGTGCCAGCAGGCTGGGACTAGCGGGAGAGGGGAGGAACACCGGGGAGCTGTTTTTT	NA	TRBJ2-2	TRBV28	TRBD2
CASSDGTNEQFF	TGTGCCAGCAGTGACGGGACCAATGAGCAGTTCTTC	NA	TRBJ2-1	TRBV25-1	NA